Listed here are 22 T cell receptor beta chains from one sample, sequenced in a study of glioma-infiltrating T cells after dendritic cell vaccination. Some clones are missing from TCRdb's copy, which holds only in-frame ones; the method was immunoSEQ multiplex PCR. The top ten hold around 6% of the sample, which has approximately 100,000 clones, around 80% seen once. Sequencing used blood, obtained before dendritic cell vaccination. All receptors come from a human donor with glioblastoma.

This sequence joins TRBV7-9 and TRBJ2-3; 7 bases map to TRBD1. Per germline, CDR1 SEHNR and CDR2 FQNEAQ (reference sequence). The ends lost 5 bases at V and 2 bases at J; junction bases unmatched: 7. This CDR3 comprises 15 residues. The CDR3 loop is CASSTGQVSTDTQYF. In DNA form, the CDR3 reads TGTGCCAGCAGCACCGGACAGGTATCCACAGATACGCAGTATTTT.

Points on this clone: The same CDR3 arises from other DNA sequences in this sample as well. V is TRBV5-1 and J is TRBJ2-7; D is possibly TRBD2 (6 bases). The CDR3 contains 15 residues. Germline CDR1 SGHRS, CDR2 YFSETQ. Trimming removed 0 bases from V and 3 bases from J, with 13 bases in between. The CDR3 DNA reads TGCGCCAGCAGCTTGGTTGGTAGCGGCCTCTACGAGCAGTACTTC. Encoded protein: CASSLVGSGLYEQYF.

The V call is TRBV9, the J call TRBJ1-2; D uncertain. Trimming cost V 0 bases and J 7 bases, with 13 bases left between them. There are 14 residues in the CDR3. CDR1 is SGDLS, CDR2 YYNGEE, per germline. The CDR3 DNA reads TGTGCCAGCAGCGTAGATCGTAGAGGGCCTGGCTACACCTTC. Translation gives CASSVDRRGPGYTF.

The table lists this clone with a few counts. This chain joins TRBV10-3 and TRBJ1-5, with D perhaps matching TRBD1 (5 bases). In germline, CDR1 is ENHRY, CDR2 SYGVKD. V lost 3 bases and J 7 bases, leaving 10 bases between the germline ends. This CDR3 has 13 residues. CDR3 amino acids: CAISEGVRQPQHF. CDR3 DNA sequence: TGTGCCATCAGTGAAGGGGTAAGACAGCCCCAGCATTTT.

The rearrangement uses TRBV5-6 and TRBJ2-5, with a weak D call TRBD2 (6 bases). Trimming shortened V by 7 bases and J by 1 base, and 14 bases separated the two germline ends. Germline V gene sequence: CDR1 SGHDT, CDR2 YYEEEE. This CDR3 comprises 14 residues. The CDR3 DNA reads as TGTGCCAGCTTCAGGAGGGAGTTCCAAGAGACCCAGTACTTC. This codes for CASFRREFQETQYF.

V is TRBV5-1 and J is TRBJ2-7; 10 nucleotides match TRBD1. The trim removed 4 bases at V and 5 bases at J, leaving 6 bases unmatched. From germline, CDR1 is SGHRS and CDR2 YFSETQ. The CDR3 sequence is 14 residues long. The DNA of the CDR3 is TGCGCCAGCAGCAAGGGACAGGGGAGCAACGAGCAGTACTTC. It specifies CASSKGQGSNEQYF. Using reference TRBV5-1 and TRBJ2-7 for the parts outside the CDR3, the full variable domain is KAGVTQTPRYLIKTRGQQVTLSCSPISGHRSVSWYQQTPGQGLQFLFEYFSETQRNKGNFPGRFSGRQFSNSRSEMNVSTLELGDSALYLCASSKGQGSNEQYFGPGTRLTVT.

V is TRBV11-2 and J is TRBJ2-3; 9 nucleotides match TRBD1. Unmatched junction bases numbered 14, after V lost 4 bases and J lost 6 bases. Per the germline V gene, CDR1 is SGHAT and CDR2 is FQNNGV. The CDR3 length is 17 residues. The CDR3 region is CASSSRPGQGSWDTQYF. The CDR3 nucleotides read TGTGCCAGCAGCTCGAGACCGGGACAGGGTAGTTGGGATACGCAGTATTTT. The whole variable domain, filled in from reference TRBV11-2 and TRBJ2-3, reads EAGVAQSPRYKIIEKRQSVAFWCNPISGHATLYWYQQILGQGPKLLIQFQNNGVVDDSQLPKDRFSAERLKGVDSTLKIQPAKLEDSAVYLCASSSRPGQGSWDTQYFGPGTRLTVL.

This clone was recorded a few times. The V call is TRBV19, the J call TRBJ2-1; 10 nucleotides align to TRBD2. From germline, CDR1 is LNHDA and CDR2 SQIVND (reference sequence). This CDR3 region has 18 residues. Unmatched junction bases numbered 8, after V lost 0 bases and J lost 3 bases. CDR3 in DNA: TGTGCCAGTAGTATAGAGCCCCCGGGACTAGCGTTCTACAATGAGCAGTTCTTC. As protein: CASSIEPPGLAFYNEQFF. Filled out from reference TRBV19 and TRBJ2-1, the complete variable domain reads DGGITQSPKYLFRKEGQNVTLSCEQNLNHDAMYWYRQDPGQGLRLIYYSQIVNDFQKGDIAEGYSVSREKKESFPLTVTSAQKNPTAFYLCASSIEPPGLAFYNEQFFGPGTRLTVL.

The CDR3 DNA sequence: TGTGCCAGCAATCGACAGGGAAGGAGCAATCAGCCCCAGCATTTT. The encoded protein is CASNRQGRSNQPQHF. The rearrangement links TRBV2 to TRBJ1-5; 7 bases are shared with TRBD1. From germline, CDR1 is SNHLY and CDR2 FYNNEI. The CDR3 contains 15 residues. V lost 7 bases and J lost 1; bases outside the gene matches: 7. The complete variable domain, with remaining parts taken from reference TRBV2 and TRBJ1-5, reads EPEVTQTPSHQVTQMGQEVILRCVPISNHLYFYWYRQILGQKVEFLVSFYNNEISEKSEIFDDQFSVERPDGSNFTLKIRSTKLEDSAMYFCASNRQGRSNQPQHFGDGTRLSIL.

The chain employs TRBV2 and TRBJ2-2, with 11 bases identical to TRBD2. V was clipped by 7 bases and J by 8 bases; unmatched bases: 9. The CDR3 length is 15 residues. Germline V gives CDR1 SNHLY, CDR2 FYNNEI. For the CDR3, the DNA is TGTGCCAGCACCGCTAGCGGGAGGATGGGAGGGGAGCTGTTTTTT. As protein: CASTASGRMGGELFF.

Within the sample, this clone is medium-sized. The gene calls are TRBV30 and TRBJ1-4, with 8 bases matching TRBD1. CDR3 length equals 15 residues. CDR1 is GTSNPN, CDR2 SVGIG, per germline (reference sequence). Trimming took 2 bases from V and 7 from J; bases not matched to a gene: 9. The CDR3 sequence is CAWSKRQGMSEKLFF. CDR3 nucleotide sequence: TGTGCCTGGAGTAAACGACAGGGGATGAGTGAAAAACTGTTTTTT.

The chain uses TRBV4-1 and TRBJ2-5; 12 bases line up with TRBD2. Germline lookup yields CDR1 MGHRA and CDR2 YSYEKL. This CDR3 has 20 residues. Losses at the gene ends were 0 bases for V and 2 bases for J; bases not matched to a gene: 13. The CDR3 sequence: CASSQEWLAGGLGGQETQYF. The CDR3 coding sequence is TGCGCCAGCAGCCAAGAGTGGCTAGCGGGGGGGCTTGGGGGGCAAGAGACCCAGTACTTC.

The chain couples TRBV5-1 to TRBJ1-2; D might be TRBD1 (6 bases). V lost 6 bases and J 4 bases, leaving 25 bases between the germline ends. The CDR3 totals 17 residues. Germline V gives CDR1 SGHRS, CDR2 YFSETQ. CDR3 in DNA: TGCGCCAGCAATCGGGGGGCGCAGGTCGGGTTTCCCTATGGCTACACCTTC. Translation: CASNRGAQVGFPYGYTF.

There are a few counts of this clone. CDR3 DNA sequence: TGCAGCGCTCCCGGGACAACTAACACAGATACGCAGTATTTT. Protein sequence: CSAPGTTNTDTQYF. V gene TRBV29-1 combines with J gene TRBJ2-3; D might be TRBD1 (6 bases). Germline loops: CDR1 SQVTM, CDR2 ANQGSEA. Trimming removed 7 bases at V and 2 bases at J, with 16 bases between. The CDR3 spans 14 residues.

This clone was seen only a few times. The chain uses TRBV6-6 and TRBJ2-7; 9 nucleotides agree with TRBD1. This CDR3 comprises 14 residues. The germline gives CDR1 MNHNY, CDR2 SVGAGI (reference sequence). V lost 5 bases, J lost 0 bases, and 2 bases stayed unmatched. The CDR3 coding sequence is TGTGCCAGCAGTCGGGACAGGGACTCCTACGAGCAGTACTTC. Its protein product is CASSRDRDSYEQYF.

This chain links TRBV5-1 with TRBJ1-5; no firm D call. Germline CDR1 is SGHRS and CDR2 is YFSETQ. There are 16 residues in the CDR3. The V gene lost 7 bases and the J gene lost 4 bases, with 21 bases spanning the gap. The CDR3 protein is CASEGTDYFSNQPQHF. The CDR3, as DNA: TGCGCCAGCGAAGGAACAGATTATTTTTCTAATCAGCCCCAGCATTTT.

V gene TRBV6-1 combines with J gene TRBJ1-5; no firm D call. V lost 8 bases and J lost 7, with 12 bases in between. CDR1 MNHNS and CDR2 SASEGT come from the germline V gene. The CDR3 extends over 12 amino acids. In nucleotides, the CDR3 is TGTGCCAGCGACCAAGAGGCACAGCCCCAGCATTTT. Translation: CASDQEAQPQHF.

This chain connects TRBV5-1 to TRBJ2-5; TRBD2 matches at 7 bases. The junction had 7 bases not matched to a gene; V was cut back by 2 bases and J by 3 bases. Looked up from germline, CDR1 is SGHRS and CDR2 is YFSETQ. CDR3 size: 15 residues. The CDR3 loop reads CASSFGLVFKETQYF. The CDR3 coding sequence is TGCGCCAGCAGCTTCGGACTAGTTTTTAAAGAGACCCAGTACTTC.

The rearrangement joins TRBV7-9 to TRBJ2-7; 12 positions match TRBD2. V shed 4 bases, J shed 6 bases, and the junction held 10 bases outside the gene matches. The CDR3 sequence is 16 residues long. In germline, CDR1 is SEHNR, CDR2 FQNEAQ (reference sequence). The CDR3 loop is CASSSSSGRAKREQYF. In nucleotides, the CDR3 is TGTGCCAGCAGCTCTTCTAGCGGGAGGGCTAAACGCGAGCAGTACTTC.

V usage is TRBV27 and J usage is TRBJ1-1; D is uncertain. V was shortened by 5 bases and J by 0 bases, with 16 bases between the two germline ends. Germline CDR1 is MNHEY and CDR2 is SMNVEV (reference sequence). The CDR3 length is 16 residues. CDR3: CASSHLTGQLNTEAFF. In DNA, the CDR3 is TGTGCCAGCAGTCACCTTACTGGGCAGCTGAACACTGAAGCTTTCTTT.

This chain joins TRBV4-1 and TRBJ2-7; 8 bases line up with TRBD2. V was clipped by 1 base and J by 4 bases; unmatched bases: 9. The CDR3 length is 16 residues. Germline-derived CDR1 and CDR2 are MGHRA and YSYEKL. CDR3 residues: CASSQVSGGGPYEQYF. In DNA form, the CDR3 reads TGCGCCAGCAGCCAAGTGTCGGGCGGGGGGCCTTACGAGCAGTACTTC.

The V and J genes are TRBV6-1 and TRBJ1-2; unclear D gene. The CDR3 contains 13 residues. V was pared by 1 base and J by 5 bases, with 8 bases between. Germline CDR1 is MNHNS and CDR2 is SASEGT. The CDR3 nucleotides are TGTGCCAGCAGTGAAGTAGAGTTTTATGGCTACACCTTC. This codes for CASSEVEFYGYTF.